This T cell receptor beta chain was identified in a study of blood T cell repertoires in COVID-19. Study at large: The United States, Italy and Spain provided the acute and convalescent COVID-19 samples. PBMCs, B-cell-depleted T cells, or T cells were the source of the cDNA or gDNA that made up the material.

Methods used by the authors: It was from reference gene primer amplification that nucleated cell counts were estimated. Measured with immunoSEQ multiplex PCR; TCRdb has only the in-frame clones, and not every one. D and trimming come from the DNA, and the V and J calls and clone size come from that table. The table has around 150,000 clones, roughly 90% seen once. This clone has a handful of counts. The CDR3 is 15 amino acids. The ends lost 4 bases at V and 1 base at J; junction bases unmatched: 4. CDR1 and CDR2 (germline): LGHDT, YNNKEL (reference sequence). This TCR came from a man between 60 and 70 years old with acute or convalescent COVID-19. Sequencing input: peripheral blood. This sequence joins TRBV3-1 (or the pseudogene TRBV3-2) and TRBJ2-1, with 7 bases lining up with TRBD1. The CDR3 region is CASSPDRASYNEQFF. Written as DNA, the CDR3 is TGTGCCAGCAGCCCCGACAGGGCTTCCTACAATGAGCAGTTCTTC.